This T cell receptor beta chain comes out of a study of T cells in Graves' hyperthyroidism and ophthalmopathy. Notes on the study in general: Most clonotypes that expanded in the thyroid above 0.001 also showed up in blood. In the analysis, a 13 V-J model separated ophthalmopathy from stable hyperthyroidism.

Of note for this clonotype: Its specificity is not known.

The V and J ends lost 5 bases and 9 bases respectively, with 27 bases between them. Germline V gives CDR1 SGHRS, CDR2 YFSETQ. CDR3 length: 17 amino acids. Participants, patients aged 18 to 65, had newly diagnosed hyperthyroidism with a duration under 2 months. Blood was drawn at first hyperthyroidism diagnosis, before any ophthalmopathy symptoms. Amplification of TCR beta CDR3 regions was performed using RNA transcripts as template. HTBI primers drove first-round RT-PCR of the TCR CDR3. TCRdb re-called the multiplex PCR reads with MiXCR, one entry per CDR3 protein. The sample includes roughly 260,000 distinct CDR3 sequences, about 14% of them seen just once.

Sequenced: blood. The chain employs TRBV5-1 and TRBJ2-1; TRBD2 is a possible D gene (6 bases). The clonotype was recovered from a woman aged 40 to 50 with Graves' hyperthyroidism that later progressed to Graves' ophthalmopathy. Here the CDR3 DNA reads TGCGCCAGCAGTAGGGCGATAGTCGGGAGTCGAAGGAGTGAGCAGTTCTTC. Protein sequence: CASSRAIVGSRRSEQFF. Complete variable domain (other parts from reference TRBV5-1 and TRBJ2-1): KAGVTQTPRYLIKTRGQQVTLSCSPISGHRSVSWYQQTPGQGLQFLFEYFSETQRNKGNFPGRFSGRQFSNSRSEMNVSTLELGDSALYLCASSRAIVGSRRSEQFFGPGTRLTVL.